Listed below are T cell receptor beta chains from one sample, sequenced in a study of OX40 agonist ivuxolimab in advanced cancers. Libraries were prepared by immunoSEQ multiplex PCR; TCRdb keeps only in-frame clonotypes and omits some of them. The table lists about 79,000 clones, about 90% of them singletons, with around 0.35% in the top ten. The input for sequencing was CD4+ or CD8+ T cells sorted from blood, taken in a trial of the OX40 agonist ivuxolimab. The source is an adult with an advanced solid tumor such as melanoma, head and neck, liver or kidney cancer. The CDR3 runs from the conserved cysteine through the conserved F or W. Each record gives: J gene, D gene, clone size, V gene, CDR3 protein, CDR3 DNA. D genes are given only for firm matches. Where a row states a size, it is once, few, many or the class of an expanded clone; other rows omit it.

>TRBJ2-5|TRBD2|NA|TRBV19
CASSQAGLQETQYF
TGTGCCAGTAGTCAAGCGGGGCTCCAAGAGACCCAGTACTTC
>TRBJ2-3|NA|NA|TRBV10-3
CAISRTGSSNTDTQYF
TGTGCCATCAGTCGGACGGGAAGTTCTAACACAGATACGCAGTATTTT
>TRBJ1-1|NA|few|TRBV28
CASRYPGRTEAFF
TGTGCCAGCAGATACCCAGGCAGGACTGAAGCTTTCTTT
>TRBJ1-2|TRBD1|NA|TRBV6-4
CASSADRGKGYTF
TGTGCCAGCAGTGCCGACAGGGGGAAAGGCTACACCTTC
>TRBJ1-2|TRBD1|NA|TRBV2
CASRDRGLGYGYTF
TGTGCCAGCAGGGACAGGGGGCTAGGCTATGGCTACACCTTC
>TRBJ2-3|NA|NA|TRBV6-5
CASRKILIGTDTQYF
TGTGCCAGTAGAAAGATCCTTATCGGCACAGATACGCAGTATTTT
>TRBJ2-3|NA|NA|TRBV10-1
CASKDTDTQYF
TGCGCCAGCAAGGACACAGATACGCAGTATTTT
>TRBJ2-2|NA|NA|TRBV9
CASSVEGAGELFF
TGTGCCAGCAGCGTAGAAGGGGCCGGGGAGCTGTTTTTT
>TRBJ2-3|TRBD2|NA|TRBV18
CASSPPNRGAGGAGGTQYF
TGTGCCAGCTCCCCTCCCAATCGGGGAGCGGGGGGAGCAGGGGGTACGCAGTATTTT
>TRBJ1-6|TRBD1|few|TRBV7-2
CASSFGQGARNSPLHF
TGTGCCAGCAGCTTCGGACAGGGGGCTCGTAATTCACCCCTCCACTTT
>TRBJ2-1|TRBD2|NA|TRBV18
CASSPPGSGGRLYNEQFF
TGTGCCAGCTCACCACCCGGTTCGGGGGGACGCCTTTACAATGAGCAGTTCTTC
>TRBJ2-7|TRBD1|NA|TRBV30
CAWTGQGYEQYF
TGTGCCTGGACTGGACAGGGCTACGAGCAGTACTTC
>TRBJ2-1|TRBD2|NA|TRBV28
CASRGSGVIF
TGTGCCAGCAGGGGCAGCGGGGTGATCTTC
>TRBJ2-1|TRBD2|NA|TRBV11-3
CASSLGLAGGDEQFF
TGTGCCAGCAGCCTAGGACTAGCGGGGGGGGATGAGCAGTTCTTC
>TRBJ1-3|NA|NA|TRBV23-1
CASSQGQRQELSGNTIYF
TGCGCCAGCAGTCAAGGGCAGAGACAGGAACTCTCTGGAAACACCATATATTTT
>TRBJ1-6|NA|NA|TRBV4-1
CASSLRTQGSSYNSPLHF
TGCGCCAGCAGCCTCCGGACCCAGGGGAGCTCCTATAATTCACCCCTCCACTTT
>TRBJ1-6|TRBD1|NA|TRBV27
CASSLSLQGARNSPLHF
TGTGCCAGCAGTTTATCGTTACAGGGGGCGCGGAATTCACCCCTCCACTTT
>TRBJ1-6|NA|NA|TRBV7-3
CASSLTPGRDSPLHF
TGTGCCAGCAGCTTAACCCCCGGGAGGGATTCACCCCTCCACTTT
>TRBJ2-7|NA|NA|TRBV6-5
CASSYSGGPSYEQYF
TGTGCCAGCAGTTACTCTGGGGGGCCCTCCTACGAGCAGTACTTC
>TRBJ1-1|NA|few|TRBV5-1
CASKDWGTMNTEAFF
TGCGCCAGTAAAGATTGGGGGACAATGAACACTGAAGCTTTCTTT
>TRBJ1-2|TRBD1|NA|TRBV5-1
CASSLETGVSGYTF
TGCGCCAGCAGCTTGGAAACAGGGGTCTCTGGCTACACCTTC
>TRBJ1-5|TRBD1|NA|TRBV6-6
CASSYNRGNQPQHF
TGTGCCAGCAGTTATAACAGGGGGAATCAGCCCCAGCATTTT
>TRBJ2-6|NA|few|TRBV19
CASSMIIGQMEAGANVLTF
TGTGCCAGTAGTATGATCATCGGACAGATGGAAGCTGGGGCCAACGTCCTGACTTTC
>TRBJ1-1|NA|NA|TRBV6-6
CATIDSLEAFF
TGTGCCACCATTGACAGTCTGGAAGCTTTCTTT
>TRBJ1-5|NA|NA|TRBV19
CASTSSNQPQHF
TGTGCCAGTACGAGTAGCAATCAGCCCCAGCATTTT
>TRBJ2-1|NA|NA|TRBV6-6
CASSLDSGFHNEQFF
TGTGCCAGCAGTTTGGACAGTGGTTTCCACAATGAGCAGTTCTTC
>TRBJ1-6|NA|NA|TRBV7-2
CASSSVTNNSPLHF
TGTGCCAGCAGCTCGGTCACGAACAATTCACCCCTCCACTTT
>TRBJ1-1|NA|NA|TRBV19
CASSDWGGGNTEAFF
TGTGCCAGTAGTGATTGGGGGGGCGGGAACACTGAAGCTTTCTTT
>TRBJ2-7|NA|NA|TRBV11-3
CASSDTRYEQYF
TGTGCCAGCAGCGATACACGCTACGAGCAGTACTTC
>TRBJ2-5|TRBD2|NA|TRBV5-4
CASSTRTSGGETQYF
TGTGCCAGCAGCACGCGGACTAGCGGGGGTGAGACCCAGTACTTC
>TRBJ1-6|NA|NA|TRBV12-2
CASRSDRFPKHNSPLHF
TGTGCAAGTCGCTCAGACAGATTTCCGAAACATAATTCACCCCTCCACTTT
>TRBJ2-2|NA|NA|TRBV27
CASRAGWTGELFF
TGTGCCAGCAGGGCAGGGTGGACCGGGGAGCTGTTTTTT
>TRBJ2-6|NA|NA|TRBV6-1
CASSEKGKQSVSGANVLTF
TGTGCCAGCAGTGAAAAGGGAAAACAGAGTGTCTCTGGGGCCAACGTCCTGACTTTC